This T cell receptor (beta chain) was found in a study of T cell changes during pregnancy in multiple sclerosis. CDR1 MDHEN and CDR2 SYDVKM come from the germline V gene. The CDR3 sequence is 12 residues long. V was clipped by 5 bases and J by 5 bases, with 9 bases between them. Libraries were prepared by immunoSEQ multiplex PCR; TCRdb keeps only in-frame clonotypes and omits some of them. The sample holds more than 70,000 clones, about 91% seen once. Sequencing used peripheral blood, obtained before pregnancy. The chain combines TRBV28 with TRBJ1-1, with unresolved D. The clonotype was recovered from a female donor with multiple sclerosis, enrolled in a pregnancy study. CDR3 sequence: CASSVVFTEAFF. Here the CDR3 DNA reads TGTGCCAGCAGTGTCGTCTTTACTGAAGCTTTCTTT. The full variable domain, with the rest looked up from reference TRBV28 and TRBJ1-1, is DVKVTQSSRYLVKRTGEKVFLECVQDMDHENMFWYRQDPGLGLRLIYFSYDVKMKEKGDIPEGYSVSREKKERFSLILESASTNQTSMYLCASSVVFTEAFFGQGTRLTVV.